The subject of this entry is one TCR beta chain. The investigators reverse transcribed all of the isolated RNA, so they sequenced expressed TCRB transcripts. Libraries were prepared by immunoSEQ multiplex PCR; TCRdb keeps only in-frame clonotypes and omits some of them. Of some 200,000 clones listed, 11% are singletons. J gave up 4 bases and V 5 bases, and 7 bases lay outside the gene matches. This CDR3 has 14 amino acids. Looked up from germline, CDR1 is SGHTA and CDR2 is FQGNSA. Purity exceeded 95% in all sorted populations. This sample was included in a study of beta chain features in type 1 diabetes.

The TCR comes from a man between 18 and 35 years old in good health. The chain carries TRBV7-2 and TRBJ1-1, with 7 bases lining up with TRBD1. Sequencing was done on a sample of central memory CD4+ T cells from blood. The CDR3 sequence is CASSNTGVGTEAFF. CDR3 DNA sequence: TGTGCCAGCAGCAACACAGGGGTTGGCACTGAAGCTTTCTTT.